This T cell receptor beta chain was sequenced in a study of T cell responses to AZD1222 COVID-19 vaccine. The study's findings and limits: Per reports, nearly half of all spike-specific TCRs target regions that are unmutated in variants. Clonal diversity was possibly underestimated, and the donors were mostly white British, with more females. After two AZD1222 doses, spike-specific TCR breadth and depth rose versus day 0. With dominance at 160-218 and 743-854, vaccine-associated CD4 TCRs spanned spike.

Note on this clone: Its antigen is not known.

The assay was immunoSEQ multiplex PCR, and TCRdb's table has in-frame clones only and misses some. This repertoire shows about 140,000 clones, more than 80% found once; its top ten account for more than 0.85%. The germline CDR1 and CDR2 sequences are SQVTM and ANQGSEA. V was clipped by 3 bases and J by 1 base, with 15 bases between them. CDR3 length: 15 residues. The source of this sequence is an adult in good health. The specimen comprised peripheral blood, sampled on day 0 of MenACWY control vaccination. The chain uses TRBV29-1 and TRBJ1-1; weak D call: TRBD1 (5 bases). The CDR3 nucleotides are TGCAGCGTTGAGTTGTCAGGGAGCCAGAACACTGAAGCTTTCTTT. Amino acid sequence: CSVELSGSQNTEAFF.